The entry that follows covers one T cell receptor beta chain sequence. The V end was cut by 5 bases, the J end by 6 bases, with 16 bases between. The length of the CDR3 is 15 residues. CDR1 MNHEY and CDR2 SVGAGI come from the germline V gene. The data were taken from a study of blood T cell repertoires in COVID-19. Study overall: Both acute and convalescent COVID-19 samples were obtained from the United States, Italy and Spain. T cells, B-cell-depleted T cells, or PBMCs provided the cDNA or gDNA that served as material.

Original processing notes: The authors estimated nucleated cell counts from reference gene primer amplification. Data came from immunoSEQ multiplex PCR; TCRdb stores just in-frame clones and leaves some out. V, J and clone size are taken as reported in that table, and D and trimming were inferred from the DNA itself. The table has 270,000 or so clones, more than 85% seen once. The receptor's source is a middle-aged man with acute or convalescent COVID-19. This chain joins TRBV6-5 and TRBJ1-4; possibly TRBD1 for D (5 bases). The sequencing sample was made of peripheral blood. CDR3 sequence: CASSRLGGSDEKLFF. The CDR3, as DNA: TGTGCCAGCAGTCGCCTTGGGGGGTCGGATGAAAAACTGTTTTTT.